This TCR beta chain was observed in a study of blood T cells in healthy people across ages. Study observations and caveats: In these data, TCR beta diversity tracked strongly with naive T cell percentage. PBMCs were not sorted, which prevented a conclusive comparison of naive versus antigen-experienced cells.

On this clonotype: Antigen: not known.

J was trimmed by 8 bases and V by 2 bases; bases with no gene match: 8. Germline V gene sequence: CDR1 SEHNR, CDR2 FQNEAQ (reference sequence). This CDR3 is 15 amino acids long. Sample-barcoded 5' priming and a J-beta primer mix drove a second PCR of about 7 to 11 cycles. TCRdb ran MiXCR on the 5' RACE reads and lists one entry per CDR3 protein. There are roughly 1,800,000 distinct CDR3 sequences in the sample; around half occur only once, and about 2.1% lies in the top ten. The origin of this receptor is a woman between 35 and 50 years old in good health. V gene TRBV7-9 combines with J gene TRBJ1-1; 10 positions match TRBD1. The sequenced material came from blood. CDR3 nucleotide sequence: TGTGCCAGCAGCTTATCGACAGGGGGCGGATTCGAAGCTTTCTTT. Translating gives CASSLSTGGGFEAFF.